The following is a TCR beta chain sequence with its context. This record comes from a study of blood T cell repertoires in COVID-19. Study details: There were acute and convalescent COVID-19 samples, and they came from the United States, Italy and Spain. Sources were T cells, B-cell-depleted T cells, or PBMCs; the material itself was cDNA or gDNA.

The CDR3 loop spans 13 amino acids. The V end was cut by 3 bases, the J end by 2 bases, with 8 bases between. Germline CDR1 reads LNHNV; CDR2 reads YYDKDF (reference sequence). Authors' data handling: Using reference gene primer amplification, nucleated cell counts were estimated. Here immunoSEQ multiplex PCR was the method, and the copy in TCRdb shows in-frame clones only, minus some. The D gene and trimming were derived from the DNA, and the V and J assignments and clone size from that table. The table has 70,000 to 75,000 clones, roughly 81% seen once. V usage is TRBV15 and J usage is TRBJ2-7; D possibly corresponds to TRBD2 (5 bases). Source material: peripheral blood. The source is a woman aged 70-85 years with acute or convalescent COVID-19. CDR3 sequence reads: CATSRTGTYEQYF. The CDR3 coding sequence is TGTGCCACCAGCAGGACGGGAACCTACGAGCAGTACTTC.